This T cell receptor (beta chain) was identified during a study of blood T cells in healthy people across ages. Looked up from germline, CDR1 is DFQATT and CDR2 is SNEGSKA (reference sequence). The CDR3 length is 16 residues. J gave up 7 bases and V 2 bases, and 11 bases lay outside the gene matches. A sample-barcoded 5' primer and a J-beta primer mix were used in a second PCR of roughly 6 to 11 cycles. TCRdb called the 5' RACE reads again in MiXCR, with one record for every CDR3 protein. This repertoire shows roughly 500,000 distinct CDR3 sequences, roughly 28% found once; its top ten account for roughly 20%.

The TCR originated in a woman in her 70s in good health. The sequencing sample was made of blood. V and J are TRBV20-1 and TRBJ2-1; 10 bases line up with TRBD2. The CDR3 sequence: CSARLIERGGMNEQFF. The CDR3 coding sequence is TGCAGTGCTAGATTAATCGAGCGGGGGGGCATGAATGAGCAGTTCTTC.